This T cell receptor (beta chain) derives from a study of cytomegalovirus exposure and HLA in healthy donors. J lost 3 bases, V lost 7 bases, and 5 bases had no gene match. Germline V gene sequence: CDR1 MNHNS, CDR2 SASEGT. The CDR3 sequence is 14 residues long. PCR was performed using 60 Vbeta and 13 Jbeta primers. Libraries were prepared by immunoSEQ multiplex PCR; TCRdb keeps only in-frame clonotypes and omits some of them. Of some 90,000 clones in the sample, 65% were seen once. J is TRBJ2-7 and V is TRBV6-1; TRBD1 aligns across 11 bases. Material for sequencing was PBMCs. This TCR was sampled from a boy aged 10-17 years in good health and CMV-seropositive. CDR3 protein: CASTGQGAGYEQYF. CDR3 sequence (DNA): TGTGCCAGCACAGGACAGGGGGCCGGCTACGAGCAGTACTTC.